Listed here are 18 T cell receptor beta chains from one sample, sequenced in a study of OX40 agonist ivuxolimab in advanced cancers. The repertoire was sequenced with immunoSEQ multiplex PCR; TCRdb's copy has only in-frame clones and lacks some. The profile covers some 52,000 clones, with approximately 95% appearing a single time and around 25% taken by the ten largest. Sequences were derived from CD4+ or CD8+ T cells sorted from blood, sampled in a trial of the OX40 agonist ivuxolimab. The receptor source for this set is an adult with an advanced solid tumor such as melanoma, head and neck, liver or kidney cancer.

The chain uses TRBV28 and TRBJ1-1; no firm D call. Between the trimmed V and J ends, which lost 2 bases and 0 bases, there was a span of 10 bases. The CDR3 is made up of 15 amino acids. CDR1 and CDR2 from the germline V gene are MDHEN and SYDVKM. CDR3 sequence (DNA): TGTGCCAGCAGTTTACCCCTACGATTGAACACTGAAGCTTTCTTT. Amino acid sequence: CASSLPLRLNTEAFF.

This clone was seen only a few times. The chain is built from TRBV29-1 and TRBJ2-2; TRBD1 aligns across 7 bases. The CDR3 runs 13 residues. J gave up 6 bases and V 6 bases, and 7 bases lay outside the gene matches. CDR1 and CDR2 (germline): SQVTM, ANQGSEA. The CDR3 DNA follows: TGCAGCGTGGCATCGACAGGGTCCGGGGAGCTGTTTTTT. Translating it yields CSVASTGSGELFF.

The chain recombines TRBV4-2 with TRBJ1-5; maybe TRBD1 (5 bases). CDR3 length: 17 residues. Germline V gene sequence: CDR1 LGHNA, CDR2 YNFKEQ. Trimming removed 1 base from V and 2 bases from J, with 15 bases in between. CDR3 DNA: TGTGCCAGCAGCCAAGCGGAGGGGTGGGGGGGCAATCAGCCCCAGCATTTT. Its translation: CASSQAEGWGGNQPQHF.

The rearrangement uses TRBV11-2 and TRBJ2-7, with 7 bases matching TRBD2. Germline V gene lookup returns CDR1 SGHAT and CDR2 FQNNGV. CDR3 length equals 11 residues. The J segment lost 4 bases and the V segment lost 10 bases, leaving 4 bases of the junction unmatched. The CDR3: CATIGGYEQYF. The CDR3 DNA sequence: TGTGCCACCATCGGGGGGTACGAGCAGTACTTC.

The chain joins TRBV4-2 to TRBJ2-7; D gene uncertain. V lost 0 bases to trimming and J lost 1 base, with 19 bases between them. CDR3 length equals 18 residues. CDR1 is LGHNA, CDR2 YNFKEQ, per germline. CDR3 residues: CASSQEGLLSAISYEQYF. CDR3 bases: TGTGCCAGCAGCCAAGAAGGGCTCCTTTCGGCGATTTCCTACGAGCAGTACTTC.

This CDR3 reads CAWSPPGQPREQYF. The CDR3 DNA follows: TGTGCCTGGAGTCCACCTGGACAGCCTCGCGAGCAGTACTTC. V and J are TRBV30 and TRBJ2-7, with a tentative D call TRBD1 (6 bases). Trimming shortened V by 2 bases and J by 6 bases, and 17 bases separated the two germline ends. CDR3 length: 14 residues. Germline CDR1 reads GTSNPN; CDR2 reads SVGIG (reference sequence). The full variable domain, its missing parts supplied by reference TRBV30 and TRBJ2-7, is SQTIHQWPATLVQPVGSPLSLECTVEGTSNPNLYWYRQAAGRGLQLLFYSVGIGQISSEVPQNLSASRPQDRQFILSSKKLLLSDSGFYLCAWSPPGQPREQYFGPGTRLTVT.

The chain links TRBV15 to TRBJ2-2; possibly TRBD2 for D (5 bases). V was clipped by 5 bases and J by 7 bases, with 8 bases between them. The CDR3 sequence is 12 residues long. Germline V gives CDR1 LNHNV, CDR2 YYDKDF (reference sequence). CDR3 protein: CATSQRRGELFF. CDR3 nucleotide sequence: TGTGCCACCAGCCAGCGGCGCGGGGAGCTGTTTTTT.

The rearrangement links TRBV27 to TRBJ2-7, with a weak D call TRBD2 (6 bases). CDR3 size: 15 residues. V lost 5 bases, J lost 2 bases, and 16 bases lay in between. Germline values: CDR1 MNHEY, CDR2 SMNVEV (reference sequence). CDR3 sequence: CASSPEFGGTYEQYF. The CDR3, as DNA: TGTGCCAGCAGTCCCGAGTTCGGGGGAACCTACGAGCAGTACTTC.

The chain recombines TRBV9 with TRBJ2-7; possibly TRBD1 for D (8 bases). CDR3 size: 17 residues. Germline loops: CDR1 SGDLS, CDR2 YYNGEE. The V end was cut by 3 bases, the J end by 6 bases, with 25 bases between. CDR3 nucleotides: TGTGCCAGCAGCGGCGACAGGGGAGGGTTGAAGGCTAGCGAGCAGTACTTC. Amino acid sequence: CASSGDRGGLKASEQYF.

This clone was counted once. The chain carries TRBV7-9 and TRBJ1-2, with a weak D call TRBD1 (5 bases). Between the trimmed V and J ends, which lost 5 bases and 0 bases, there was a span of 10 bases. CDR3 length: 14 amino acids. Germline V CDR1 and CDR2: SEHNR, FQNEAQ (reference sequence). In DNA form, the CDR3 reads TGTGCCAGCAGCCCAGGGCGGGCTAACTATGGCTACACCTTC. This encodes CASSPGRANYGYTF.

The chain joins TRBV28 to TRBJ2-7; weak D call: TRBD1 (7 bases). Trimming shortened V by 1 base and J by 3 bases, and 13 bases separated the two germline ends. The germline gives CDR1 MDHEN, CDR2 SYDVKM. CDR3 length: 15 residues. CDR3 in DNA: TGTGCCAGCAGTTTATTCGGGCAGGGGGGCTACGAGCAGTACTTC. Protein: CASSLFGQGGYEQYF.

The chain carries TRBV4-1 and TRBJ2-7, with a tentative D call TRBD1 (6 bases). Germline V gene data show CDR1 as MGHRA and CDR2 as YSYEKL. V was pared by 1 base and J by 3 bases, with 13 bases between. The CDR3 is 15 amino acids. CDR3 amino acids: CASSQGGGVSYEQYF. DNA for the CDR3: TGCGCCAGCAGCCAAGGAGGGGGAGTCAGCTACGAGCAGTACTTC.

This chain joins TRBV27 and TRBJ2-7, with TRBD2 matching 10 bases. The V gene's germline CDR1 is MNHEY and CDR2 SMNVEV (reference sequence). Trimming at V came to 8 bases and at J to 5 bases, leaving 6 bases not matched to a gene. The CDR3 is made up of 13 amino acids. The CDR3 here is CASGLAGANEQYF. DNA of the CDR3: TGTGCCAGCGGCCTAGCGGGAGCGAACGAGCAGTACTTC.

V usage is TRBV29-1 and J usage is TRBJ2-5; D remains unclear. The V gene lost 6 bases and the J gene lost 7 bases, with 15 bases spanning the gap. The CDR3 is made up of 12 amino acids. Per the germline V gene, CDR1 is SQVTM and CDR2 is ANQGSEA. This CDR3 is CSVLDSRRTQYF. DNA of the CDR3: TGCAGCGTCCTAGACTCCCGACGGACCCAGTACTTC.

This clone was counted a few times. The rearrangement uses TRBV6-5 and TRBJ2-1, with D perhaps TRBD2 (5 bases). Trimming left V 2 bases short and J 5 bases short, with 7 bases between. Germline loops: CDR1 MNHEY, CDR2 SVGAGI. This CDR3 spans 13 amino acids. The CDR3 DNA sequence: TGTGCCAGCAGTTACAGGGAGCACAATGAGCAGTTCTTC. It codes for CASSYREHNEQFF.

The CDR3 coding sequence is TGTGCCAGCAGTCCCCAGGGCGGAGGCACAGATACGCAGTATTTT. Translation gives CASSPQGGGTDTQYF. V is TRBV7-9 and J is TRBJ2-3, with D maybe TRBD1 (5 bases). CDR1 SEHNR and CDR2 FQNEAQ come from the germline V gene (reference sequence). Trimming took off 6 bases at V and 1 base at J, with 14 bases between the two ends. CDR3 length: 15 amino acids.

J is TRBJ1-1 and V is TRBV29-1, with 10 bases matching TRBD1. CDR1 and CDR2 from the germline V gene are SQVTM and ANQGSEA. V was pared by 5 bases and J by 4 bases, with 13 bases of the junction left unmatched. The CDR3 length is 16 residues. In DNA, the CDR3 is TGCAGCGTTCCGAAGGGACAGGGGCTTGAGGGCACTGAAGCTTTCTTT. Its protein is CSVPKGQGLEGTEAFF. Drawing the rest from reference TRBV29-1 and TRBJ1-1, the complete variable domain is SAVISQKPSRDICQRGTSLTIQCQVDSQVTMMFWYRQQPGQSLTLIATANQGSEATYESGFVIDKFPISRPNLTFSTLTVSNMSPEDSSIYLCSVPKGQGLEGTEAFFGQGTRLTVV.

This sequence joins TRBV7-9 and TRBJ2-7; possibly TRBD1 for D (5 bases). Trimming took off 1 base at V and 5 bases at J, with 15 bases between the two ends. Germline V gives CDR1 SEHNR, CDR2 FQNEAQ (reference sequence). The CDR3 sequence is 15 residues long. CDR3 nucleotides: TGTGCCAGCAGCTTAGTCACCGGTCTAGGGGACGAGCAGTACTTC. Translation gives CASSLVTGLGDEQYF.